This TCR beta chain originates from a study of CD8 T cells in ankylosing spondylitis. This clonotype came up a few times. Its target is not known. CDR3 length equals 16 residues. Germline values: CDR1 MNHEY, CDR2 SVGEGT. Trimming stripped 0 bases from V and 4 bases from J, with 13 bases between. General study results and limits: Disease-linked clones were reportedly significantly enriched in matched ankylosing spondylitis synovial fluid. Ankylosing spondylitis blood appeared to carry a characteristic TCR beta motif of roughly eight highly homologous variants. Clones linked with disease were CD8+ and fairly uncommon in the peripheral blood.

In making TCR beta libraries, quantitative 5'-RACE with molecular barcodes was used. Each CDR3 protein is one row after TCRdb ran MiXCR on the 5' RACE reads. Altogether roughly 180,000 distinct CDR3 sequences are present, about an eighth being singletons, with the ten largest covering 11%. V usage is TRBV6-2 or TRBV6-3 and J usage is TRBJ1-5, with D perhaps matching TRBD1 (5 bases). Sequencing was carried out using blood, either unsorted or a sorted T cell fraction (not recorded which). The sequence derives from a female donor with ankylosing spondylitis or in good health (not recorded which). The DNA of the CDR3 is TGTGCCAGCAGTTACTCGAGTAGGGGAAGGAATCAGCCCCAGCATTTT. It codes for CASSYSSRGRNQPQHF.